What follows is one T cell receptor beta chain and its context. Its target is not known. This table comes from immunoSEQ multiplex PCR, and its TCRdb copy is limited to in-frame clones, with some not included. Of some 120,000 clones detected, approximately 80% appear once; the ten largest clones hold about 26%. This CDR3 has 15 amino acids. Germline V gene sequence: CDR1 GTSNPN, CDR2 SVGIG (reference sequence). V lost 0 bases and J lost 7; bases outside the gene matches: 11. This specimen belongs to a study of T cell responses to AZD1222 COVID-19 vaccine. The study's findings and limits: Clonal diversity may have been underestimated, and the donors were mostly white British, with more females than males.

The chain employs TRBV30 and TRBJ1-2; 7 bases line up with TRBD1. The specimen was peripheral blood, collected 28 days after the second AZD1222 dose. The source of this sequence is an adult who received the AZD1222 COVID-19 vaccine. This CDR3 reads CAWSVQGFTGIGYTF. As DNA, the CDR3 is TGTGCCTGGAGTGTACAGGGGTTCACTGGTATTGGCTACACCTTC.